This TCR beta chain was identified in a study of CD8 T cells in ankylosing spondylitis. As to this clonotype: Its antigen is as yet unknown.

The V end was cut by 2 bases, the J end by 0 bases, with 8 bases between. The CDR3 loop spans 15 amino acids. MiXCR, applied by TCRdb to the 5' RACE reads, yields one record per CDR3 protein. Of under 550,000 distinct CDR3 sequences in the sample, 26% were seen once. Notes on the study in general: For ankylosing spondylitis blood, a TCR beta motif of seven to nine highly homologous variants appeared characteristic.

This rearrangement joins TRBV12-3 or TRBV12-4 to TRBJ1-3; D call uncertain. Sequencing used blood, either unsorted or a sorted T cell fraction (not recorded which). The TCR was taken from a male donor with ankylosing spondylitis. The CDR3 sequence is CASSLSRPSGNTIYF. CDR3 coding DNA: TGTGCCAGCAGTTTATCGCGGCCCTCTGGAAACACCATATATTTT.